One and the same sample provided the 29 T cell receptor beta chains below, sequenced in a study of T cells in tuberculosis. TCRdb keeps only in-frame clones here, not all; method: immunoSEQ multiplex PCR. This table holds about 37,000 clones, under 95% found once. Time point meaning: new active TB diagnosis, blood taken before or within 7 days of starting treatment. The material sequenced was PBMCs, taken at tuberculosis diagnosis. These receptors were obtained from an adult with tuberculosis.

The rearrangement joins TRBV27 to TRBJ1-2; no reliable D call. The V end was cut by 5 bases, the J end by 4 bases, with 17 bases between. The germline gives CDR1 MNHEY, CDR2 SMNVEV (reference sequence). The CDR3 has 15 residues. CDR3 in DNA: TGTGCCAGCAGTACCACACAGCATAAACTCTATGGCTACACCTTC. Its translation: CASSTTQHKLYGYTF.

The rearrangement uses TRBV5-1 and TRBJ1-2; 9 bases agree with TRBD1. V lost 6 bases, J lost 5 bases, and 8 bases stayed unmatched. This CDR3 is 14 amino acids long. Germline V lookup: CDR1 SGHRS, CDR2 YFSETQ. The CDR3 region is CASTTGGASYGYTF. DNA of the CDR3: TGCGCCAGCACCACAGGGGGCGCGTCTTATGGCTACACCTTC.

Here the CDR3 DNA reads TGCGCCAGCAGCCAAGCAGGGACAGGGCGCAATCAGCCCCAGCATTTT. Encoded protein: CASSQAGTGRNQPQHF. The V and J genes are TRBV4-1 and TRBJ1-5, with 9 bases lining up with TRBD1. CDR3 length: 16 residues. Germline CDR1 and CDR2: MGHRA and YSYEKL. V was pared by 1 base and J by 2 bases, with 3 bases of the junction left unmatched.

The rearrangement uses TRBV30 and TRBJ2-2; no clear D gene. Germline CDR1 reads GTSNPN; CDR2 reads SVGIG (reference sequence). Trimming pared 2 bases from V and 3 bases from J, leaving 4 bases between. This CDR3 has 12 residues. CDR3 DNA: TGTGCCTGGAGTTCCGACACCGGGGAGCTGTTTTTT. It specifies CAWSSDTGELFF.

V is TRBV7-8 and J is TRBJ2-1; 9 nucleotides match TRBD1. From germline, CDR1 is SGHVS and CDR2 FQNEAQ. With 5 bases clipped from V and 8 bases from J, the junction kept 13 bases outside the gene matches. The CDR3 length is 16 residues. The CDR3 sequence: CASSVWGGTGSHEQFF. The CDR3, as DNA: TGTGCCAGCAGCGTTTGGGGTGGGACAGGGTCCCATGAGCAGTTCTTC.

This chain uses TRBV16 with TRBJ1-1; 8 bases match TRBD1. CDR1 and CDR2 (germline): KGHSY, FQNENV. This CDR3 comprises 14 residues. Trimming took 2 bases from V and 2 from J; bases not matched to a gene: 1. The CDR3 nucleotides read TGTGCCAGCAGCCAAGGGACAGGTAACACTGAAGCTTTCTTT. It translates to CASSQGTGNTEAFF.

The chain links TRBV19 to TRBJ1-5; 9 bases line up with TRBD1. After removal of 5 bases from V and 3 bases from J, the junction contained 14 bases not matched to a gene. CDR1 is LNHDA and CDR2 is SQIVND in the germline V gene (reference sequence). The length of the CDR3 is 18 residues. Here the CDR3 reads CASSPPGTGMGINQPQHF. Here the CDR3 DNA reads TGTGCCAGTAGTCCTCCCGGGACAGGGATGGGGATCAATCAGCCCCAGCATTTT.

The chain couples TRBV20-1 to TRBJ2-1; D is unresolved. Germline values: CDR1 DFQATT, CDR2 SNEGSKA (reference sequence). This CDR3 is built from 11 residues. The V end lost 2 bases, the J end lost 6 bases, and 5 bases lay between the germline ends. The CDR3, as DNA: TGCAGTGCTAGACTTCTCAATGAGCAGTTCTTC. Its translation is CSARLLNEQFF.

The chain is built from TRBV29-1 and TRBJ2-1; 8 bases are a match to TRBD1. This CDR3 contains 12 residues. Germline assignment: CDR1 SQVTM and CDR2 ANQGSEA. J lost 9 bases, V lost 2 bases, and 3 bases had no gene match. CDR3 DNA sequence: TGCAGCGTTGAACCAGGGGGCGGTGAGCAGTTCTTC. Amino acids: CSVEPGGGEQFF.

The rearrangement uses TRBV28 and TRBJ1-2, with TRBD1 as a possible D gene (6 bases). Trimming shortened V by 3 bases and J by 1 base, and 9 bases separated the two germline ends. Germline values: CDR1 MDHEN, CDR2 SYDVKM. The CDR3 consists of 14 residues. The CDR3 coding sequence is TGTGCCAGCAGTTTCGGGGACAATAACTATGGCTACACCTTC. This gives the protein CASSFGDNNYGYTF.

This clone was detected once. The chain links TRBV9 to TRBJ2-6; the D gene is possibly TRBD2 (6 bases). This CDR3 has 20 amino acids. The V gene's germline CDR1 is SGDLS and CDR2 YYNGEE. V was clipped by 4 bases and J by 2 bases, with 25 bases between them. The CDR3: CASSLSTQKEGVAGANVLTF. CDR3 bases: TGTGCCAGCAGCCTCTCAACCCAAAAGGAGGGAGTCGCTGGGGCCAACGTCCTGACTTTC.

The genes are TRBV2 and TRBJ2-7; 7 nucleotides line up with TRBD2. V trimming: 0 bases; J trimming: 0 bases; junction bases outside the gene matches: 2. Germline V gives CDR1 SNHLY, CDR2 FYNNEI. CDR3 length equals 15 residues. The chain's CDR3 is CASSEASGGSYEQYV. CDR3 in DNA: TGTGCCAGCAGTGAAGCTTCGGGGGGCTCCTACGAGCAGTACGTC.

DNA of the CDR3: TGCGCCAGCAGCCCAAGGACAGGGGCCTCGGGTACTGAAGCTTTCTTT. As protein: CASSPRTGASGTEAFF. The gene calls are TRBV5-1 and TRBJ1-1; TRBD1 agrees at 9 bases. This CDR3 has 16 amino acids. CDR1 SGHRS and CDR2 YFSETQ come from the germline V gene. V trimming: 4 bases; J trimming: 5 bases; junction bases outside the gene matches: 12.

This chain joins TRBV5-6 and TRBJ2-5; 7 bases are a match to TRBD1. The J segment lost 3 bases and the V segment lost 1 base, leaving 6 bases of the junction unmatched. The CDR3 contains 15 residues. Germline V lookup: CDR1 SGHDT, CDR2 YYEEEE. CDR3 in DNA: TGTGCCAGCAGCTTGTACGGACAGGTGAAAGAGACCCAGTACTTC. This translates into CASSLYGQVKETQYF.

The gene calls are TRBV15 and TRBJ1-1; perhaps TRBD1 as D (5 bases). CDR3 length: 14 residues. In germline, CDR1 is LNHNV, CDR2 YYDKDF (reference sequence). Trimming removed 2 bases at V and 1 base at J, with 8 bases between. Here the CDR3 DNA reads TGTGCCACCAGCAGAAATCAGGGGAACACTGAAGCTTTCTTT. Residues: CATSRNQGNTEAFF.

This chain connects TRBV10-3 to TRBJ2-1, with D possibly TRBD1 on 5 matching bases. Per the germline V gene, CDR1 is ENHRY and CDR2 is SYGVKD. This CDR3 has 17 residues. V dropped 0 bases and J dropped 7 bases, with 19 bases sitting between them. CDR3 region: CAISESGKGARDNEQFF. DNA for the CDR3: TGTGCCATCAGTGAGTCGGGGAAAGGGGCTAGAGATAATGAGCAGTTCTTC.

The genes are TRBV29-1 and TRBJ2-3; 11 bases are a match to TRBD2. The CDR3 consists of 15 residues. V dropped 2 bases and J dropped 2; count of bases not matched to a gene: 3. Germline V gene lookup returns CDR1 SQVTM and CDR2 ANQGSEA. The chain's CDR3 is CSVELAGGFTDTQYF. In DNA form, the CDR3 reads TGCAGCGTTGAACTAGCGGGGGGCTTCACAGATACGCAGTATTTT.

The chain recombines TRBV7-2 with TRBJ2-7; 8 bases line up with TRBD1. This CDR3 comprises 15 residues. CDR1 and CDR2 from the germline V gene are SGHTA and FQGNSA. With 3 bases clipped from V and 7 bases from J, the junction kept 11 bases outside the gene matches. CDR3 region: CASSFRQGIISEQYF. The CDR3 bases are TGTGCCAGCAGCTTCAGACAGGGGATCATCTCGGAGCAGTACTTC.

The chain combines TRBV30 with TRBJ1-5; weak D call: TRBD1 (5 bases). This CDR3 has 17 amino acids. Germline V lookup: CDR1 GTSNPN, CDR2 SVGIG (reference sequence). Trimming cost V 0 bases and J 0 bases, with 15 bases left between them. DNA for the CDR3: TGTGCCTGGAGTGTACAGGTCAGCGGGTATAGCAATCAGCCCCAGCATTTT. Its protein product is CAWSVQVSGYSNQPQHF.

V usage is TRBV6-6 and J usage is TRBJ1-4; no clear D gene. This CDR3 is built from 12 residues. V dropped 0 bases and J dropped 8 bases, with 4 bases sitting between them. Germline V CDR1 and CDR2: MNHNY, SVGAGI (reference sequence). This CDR3 reads CASSYSFEKLFF. The CDR3 nucleotides read TGTGCCAGCAGTTACTCCTTCGAAAAACTGTTTTTT.

The J gene is TRBJ2-3, the V gene TRBV5-8; 8 nucleotides agree with TRBD2. This CDR3 has 15 residues. CDR1 and CDR2 from the germline V gene are SGHTS and YDEGEE. V was pared by 4 bases and J by 2 bases, with 6 bases of the junction left unmatched. The CDR3 nucleotides read TGTGCCAGCAGCCTAAGACTAGCGAACACAGATACGCAGTATTTT. Amino acid sequence: CASSLRLANTDTQYF.

The chain combines TRBV15 with TRBJ2-3; 9 bases match TRBD2. Trimming at V came to 3 bases and at J to 1 base, leaving 5 bases not matched to a gene. The CDR3 is 16 residues long. The germline gives CDR1 LNHNV, CDR2 YYDKDF (reference sequence). In DNA, the CDR3 is TGTGCCACCAGCAGTGGGACTAGCAGTGGCACAGATACGCAGTATTTT. It yields the protein CATSSGTSSGTDTQYF. Full variable domain (rest looked up from reference TRBV15 and TRBJ2-3): DAMVIQNPRYQVTQFGKPVTLSCSQTLNHNVMYWYQQKSSQAPKLLFHYYDKDFNNEADTPDNFQSRRPNTSFCFLDIRSPGLGDTAMYLCATSSGTSSGTDTQYFGPGTRLTVL.

The chain recombines TRBV6-1 with TRBJ1-3; no definite D call. V was trimmed by 3 bases and J by 0 bases, leaving 6 bases between them. CDR1 is MNHNS, CDR2 SASEGT, per germline. The CDR3 runs to 14 residues. The CDR3 here is CASSDWSSGNTIYF. The CDR3, as DNA: TGTGCCAGCAGTGATTGGAGCTCTGGAAACACCATATATTTT.

J is TRBJ2-7 and V is TRBV30; weak D call: TRBD1 (5 bases). From germline, CDR1 is GTSNPN and CDR2 SVGIG (reference sequence). Deletions cut 0 bases from V and 5 bases from J, with 8 bases between. The CDR3 contains 12 residues. In DNA form, the CDR3 reads TGTGCCTGGAGTGTGGGGCTAGACGAGCAGTACTTC. This codes for CAWSVGLDEQYF. Full variable domain (outside the CDR3, taken from reference TRBV30 and TRBJ2-7): SQTIHQWPATLVQPVGSPLSLECTVEGTSNPNLYWYRQAAGRGLQLLFYSVGIGQISSEVPQNLSASRPQDRQFILSSKKLLLSDSGFYLCAWSVGLDEQYFGPGTRLTVT.

The V call is TRBV28, the J call TRBJ1-4, with TRBD1 as a possible D gene (6 bases). Germline-derived CDR1 and CDR2 are MDHEN and SYDVKM. Trimming shortened V by 6 bases and J by 8 bases, and 22 bases separated the two germline ends. There are 16 residues in the CDR3. CDR3 region: CASSYPQGRGGEKLFF. CDR3 bases: TGTGCCAGCAGCTACCCCCAGGGGCGCGGGGGCGAAAAACTGTTTTTT. The full variable domain, with the rest looked up from reference TRBV28 and TRBJ1-4, is DVKVTQSSRYLVKRTGEKVFLECVQDMDHENMFWYRQDPGLGLRLIYFSYDVKMKEKGDIPEGYSVSREKKERFSLILESASTNQTSMYLCASSYPQGRGGEKLFFGSGTQLSVL.

The chain joins TRBV7-3 to TRBJ1-2; no clear D gene. Germline assignment: CDR1 SGHTA and CDR2 FQGTGA. Trimming shortened V by 5 bases and J by 8 bases, and 21 bases separated the two germline ends. This CDR3 has 15 residues. The CDR3 DNA sequence: TGTGCCAGCAGCCTATCTCCGGGTACCTTTAACGGCTACACCTTC. Amino acids: CASSLSPGTFNGYTF. Looking up the rest from reference TRBV7-3 and TRBJ1-2 gives the full variable domain: GAGVSQTPSNKVTEKGKYVELRCDPISGHTALYWYRQSLGQGPEFLIYFQGTGAADDSGLPNDRFFAVRPEGSVSTLKIQRTERGDSAVYLCASSLSPGTFNGYTFGSGTRLTVV.

The V gene is TRBV7-2, the J gene TRBJ2-7, with D possibly TRBD2 on 6 matching bases. Germline lookup yields CDR1 SGHTA and CDR2 FQGNSA. With 5 bases removed from V and 6 bases from J, the gap between germline ends came to 14 bases. This CDR3 contains 13 residues. The CDR3 is CASSPGLRSEQYV. The CDR3 coding sequence is TGTGCCAGCAGCCCGGGACTCCGCTCCGAGCAGTACGTC.

The rearrangement joins TRBV5-6 to TRBJ2-2, with D tentatively TRBD1 (8 bases). Trimming left V 4 bases short and J 4 bases short, with 17 bases between. The CDR3 totals 16 residues. Germline V gene lookup returns CDR1 SGHDT and CDR2 YYEEEE. The CDR3 protein is CASSHRTGRVTGELFF. CDR3 bases: TGTGCCAGCAGCCATAGGACAGGGAGGGTCACCGGGGAGCTGTTTTTT.

The V gene is TRBV6-6, the J gene TRBJ1-5; D unclear. This CDR3 is 14 amino acids long. Germline V gives CDR1 MNHNY, CDR2 SVGAGI (reference sequence). Trimming pared 6 bases from V and 4 bases from J, leaving 13 bases between. The CDR3 DNA reads TGTGCCAGCAGATACCCCAGTACGAATCAGCCCCAGCATTTT. Translated: CASRYPSTNQPQHF.